This T cell receptor beta chain stems from a study of T cells after yellow fever vaccination. TCRdb fed the 5' RACE reads into MiXCR, producing one record per CDR3 protein. The profile shows over 150,000 distinct CDR3 sequences, roughly 6.2% of them singletons. Sequences were derived from CD4+ T cells sorted from PBMCs, sampled on the day of the first yellow fever vaccination. The clonotype comes from a man aged 18 to 29 who received the YFV17D yellow fever vaccine.

CDR3 in amino acids: CSAREGADEKLFF. CDR3 DNA sequence: TGCAGTGCTAGAGAGGGGGCGGATGAAAAACTGTTTTTT. This chain joins TRBV20-1 and TRBJ1-4; possible D gene TRBD1, 6 bases. The CDR3 has 13 amino acids. The germline V and J ends were trimmed by 0 bases and 6 bases, with 8 bases remaining between them. Germline V gives CDR1 DFQATT, CDR2 SNEGSKA (reference sequence).